This T cell receptor beta chain was found in a study of blood T cell repertoires in COVID-19. Turning to the study itself: Sites across the United States, Italy and Spain contributed samples from acute and convalescent COVID-19. T cells, B-cell-depleted T cells, or PBMCs supplied cDNA or gDNA.

The CDR3 spans 15 residues. Between the trimmed V and J ends, which lost 5 bases and 2 bases, there was a span of 15 bases. In germline, CDR1 is LNHNV, CDR2 YYDKDF (reference sequence). This clone was recorded only once. Study processing details: The authors estimated nucleated cell counts from reference gene primer amplification. Clones were sequenced by immunoSEQ multiplex PCR, and TCRdb holds only the in-frame ones, with some missing. V and J calls and clone size are as listed in that table; D and trimming were resolved from the DNA. Among some 150,000 clones listed, around 88% were seen once. The sequenced sample was peripheral blood. The TCR sequence derives from a woman between 55 and 75 years old with acute or convalescent COVID-19. The chain combines TRBV15 with TRBJ1-1; TRBD1 might be the D (5 bases). This chain's CDR3 is CATSARGTLNTEAFF. The CDR3 region has the DNA TGTGCCACCAGCGCAAGGGGAACACTCAACACTGAAGCTTTCTTT.